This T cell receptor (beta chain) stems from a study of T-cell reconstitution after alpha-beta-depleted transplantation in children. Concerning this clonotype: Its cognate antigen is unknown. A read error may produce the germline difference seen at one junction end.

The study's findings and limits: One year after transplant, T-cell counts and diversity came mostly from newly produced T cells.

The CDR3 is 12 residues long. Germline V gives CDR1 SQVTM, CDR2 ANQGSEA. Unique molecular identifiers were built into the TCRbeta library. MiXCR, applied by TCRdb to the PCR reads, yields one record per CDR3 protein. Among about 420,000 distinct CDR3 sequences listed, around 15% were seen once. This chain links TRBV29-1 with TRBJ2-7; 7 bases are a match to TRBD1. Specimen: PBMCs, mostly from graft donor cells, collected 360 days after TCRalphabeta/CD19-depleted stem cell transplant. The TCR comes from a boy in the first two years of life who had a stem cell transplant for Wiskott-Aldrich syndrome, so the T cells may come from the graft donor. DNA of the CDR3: TGCAGCGTTGCTCTCAAGGGGGCAAATCAACTTTTC. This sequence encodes CSVALKGANQLF.